The clone carrying this T cell receptor (beta chain) came up once. Its antigen is as yet unknown. The data were taken from a study of cytomegalovirus exposure and HLA in healthy donors. Study outcomes and limitations: Among TCR sequences, most were rare, though some public TCRs appeared in many donors.

The method was immunoSEQ multiplex PCR; TCRdb's version includes in-frame clones alone and lacks a portion of them. This sample has about 240,000 clones; 70% to 90% occur once, and the top ten carry around 1.2%. Trimming removed 8 bases from V and 4 bases from J; junction bases left unmatched: 7. This CDR3 is 13 amino acids long. CDR1 and CDR2 (germline): MDHEN, SYDVKM. Specimen: PBMCs. The sequence was collected from a woman aged 30 to 39 in good health and CMV-seropositive. The chain combines TRBV28 with TRBJ2-7, with TRBD2 matching 8 bases. The CDR3 reads CASATSARYEQYF. The CDR3 coding sequence is TGTGCCAGCGCGACTAGCGCGAGGTACGAGCAGTACTTC. The whole variable domain, filled in from reference TRBV28 and TRBJ2-7, reads DVKVTQSSRYLVKRTGEKVFLECVQDMDHENMFWYRQDPGLGLRLIYFSYDVKMKEKGDIPEGYSVSREKKERFSLILESASTNQTSMYLCASATSARYEQYFGPGTRLTVT.